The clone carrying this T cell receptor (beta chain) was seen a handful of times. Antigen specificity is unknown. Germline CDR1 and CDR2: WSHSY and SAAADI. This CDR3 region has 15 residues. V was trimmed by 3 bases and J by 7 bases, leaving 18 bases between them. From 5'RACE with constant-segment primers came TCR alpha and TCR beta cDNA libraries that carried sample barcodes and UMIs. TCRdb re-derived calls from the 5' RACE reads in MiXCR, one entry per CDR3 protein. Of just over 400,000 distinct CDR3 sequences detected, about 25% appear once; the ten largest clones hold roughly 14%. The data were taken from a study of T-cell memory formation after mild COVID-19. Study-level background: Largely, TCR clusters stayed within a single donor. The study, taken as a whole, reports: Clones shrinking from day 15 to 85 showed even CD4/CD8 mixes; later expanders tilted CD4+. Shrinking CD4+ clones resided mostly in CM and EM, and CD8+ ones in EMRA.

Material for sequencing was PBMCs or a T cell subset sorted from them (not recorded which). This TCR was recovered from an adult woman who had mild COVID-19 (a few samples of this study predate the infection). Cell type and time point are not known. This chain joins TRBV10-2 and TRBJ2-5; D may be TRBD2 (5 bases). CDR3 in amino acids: CASSERHPPGGTQYF. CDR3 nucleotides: TGCGCCAGCAGTGAAAGACACCCCCCAGGAGGGACCCAGTACTTC.